A selection of T cell receptor beta chains follows, all from one sample in a study of STAT5B mutations in CD4+ large granular lymphocyte leukemia. The protocol was immunoSEQ multiplex PCR, while the TCRdb copy is restricted to in-frame clones and leaves out a portion. The table shows roughly 32,000 clones, with around 72% occurring only once. The sample consisted of CD4+ T cells from blood buffy coats. The receptors were sampled from a human donor in good health. Both conserved end residues are part of each CDR3. Fields, in order: CDR3 length, V gene, clone size, D gene, J gene, CDR3 DNA, CDR3 protein. The D gene is left open where the match is weak. Size is omitted from some rows. Given values are once, few, many or a class for expanded clones.

>13|TRBV29-1|few|-|TRBJ1-1
TGCAGCGTTGGGGGGGTACTGAACACTGAAGCTTTCTTT
CSVGGVLNTEAFF
>14|TRBV10-3|few|TRBD1|TRBJ2-1
TGTGCCATCAGCGAGGGACAGACTTACAATGAGCAGTTCTTC
CAISEGQTYNEQFF
>15|TRBV7-2|-|-|TRBJ2-2
TGTGCCAGCAGCTTTCTCAGTGGTGGAACCGGGGAGCTGTTTTTT
CASSFLSGGTGELFF
>16|TRBV7-8|-|TRBD2|TRBJ2-7
TGTGCCAGCAGCCTAGCGGGGGCAACCCGTGCCTACGAGCAGTACTTC
CASSLAGATRAYEQYF
>14|TRBV5-1|few|TRBD1|TRBJ1-4
TGCGCCAGCAGCCGGGGACAGGGTGCTGAAAAACTGTTTTTT
CASSRGQGAEKLFF
>14|TRBV5-4|-|-|TRBJ1-1
TGTGCCAGCAGCTCCCGGGAGGGGCTCACTGAAGCTTTCTTT
CASSSREGLTEAFF
>14|TRBV18|-|-|TRBJ2-7
TGTGCCAGCTGCCCGGGGGGCTCTATCTACGAGCAGTACTTC
CASCPGGSIYEQYF
>14|TRBV2|-|-|TRBJ1-5
TGTGCCAGCAGCTCCGGTAGGAGCAATCAGCCCCAGCATTTT
CASSSGRSNQPQHF
>14|TRBV6-5|-|-|TRBJ1-2
TGTGCCAGCAGTTACGCCCGGGACCGTTATGGCTACACCTTC
CASSYARDRYGYTF
>14|TRBV7-2|-|-|TRBJ1-3
TGTGCCAGCAGCTTACGGGACGAGAGAAACACCATATATTTT
CASSLRDERNTIYF
>16|TRBV4-3|-|-|TRBJ2-2
TGCGCCAGCAGCCAAGATTTTCGGCAGTACACCGGGGAGCTGTTTTTT
CASSQDFRQYTGELFF
>15|TRBV10-3|once|TRBD1|TRBJ2-7
TGTGCCATCAGTGAGCCGGGACAGGGAGCGGGGGAGCAGTACTTC
CAISEPGQGAGEQYF
>16|TRBV7-2|-|TRBD2|TRBJ2-3
TGTGCCAGCAGCTCACGGACTAGCGGGGCCTCAGATACGCAGTATTTT
CASSSRTSGASDTQYF
>15|TRBV5-4|once|TRBD1|TRBJ2-5
TGTGCCAGCAGCCTGGGACAGGTCGTGCAAGAGACCCAGTACTTC
CASSLGQVVQETQYF
>14|TRBV19|-|TRBD1|TRBJ2-2
TGTGCCAGTTTACAGGGGGGCGACACCGGGGAGCTGTTTTTT
CASLQGGDTGELFF
>15|TRBV5-1|-|TRBD1|TRBJ2-3
TGCGCCAGCAGCTTGGGACAGGGGTTTACAGATACGCAGTATTTT
CASSLGQGFTDTQYF
>15|TRBV2|-|-|TRBJ1-1
TGTGCCAGCAGTGAAGCAGGGCTCGGGAACACTGAAGCTTTCTTT
CASSEAGLGNTEAFF
>14|TRBV10-1|-|TRBD2|TRBJ2-7
TGCGCCAGCAGTGCGACTAGCGGGGGTCTGGAGCAGTACTTC
CASSATSGGLEQYF
>17|TRBV4-1|-|-|TRBJ1-2
TGCGCCAGCAGCCAAGATAATCACAGACTGAGACACTATGGCTACACCTTC
CASSQDNHRLRHYGYTF
>14|TRBV29-1|-|-|TRBJ1-2
TGCAGCGTTGAAAGGAGGCCCCAGAACTATGGCTACACCTTC
CSVERRPQNYGYTF
>14|TRBV10-3|-|-|TRBJ1-5
TGTGCCATCAGTGAGGGGGATGGCAATCAGCCCCAGCATTTT
CAISEGDGNQPQHF
>16|TRBV4-1|-|TRBD1|TRBJ1-2
TGCGCCAGCAGCCAAATCGTCAGGGGGTCTAACTATGGCTACACCTTC
CASSQIVRGSNYGYTF
>14|TRBV7-2|-|TRBD2|TRBJ2-7
TGTGCCAGCAGCCGACTAGCGGGGGCCGGCGAGCAGTACTTC
CASSRLAGAGEQYF
>15|TRBV5-1|-|-|TRBJ1-3
TGCGCCAGCAGCTTGGATTGGTTTACTGGAAACACCATATATTTT
CASSLDWFTGNTIYF
>15|TRBV21-1|-|-|TRBJ2-7
TGTGCCAGCAGTCGGGGGGGGCAGGGAAGGCACGAGCAGTACTTC
CASSRGGQGRHEQYF
>15|TRBV28|-|-|TRBJ1-6
TGTGCCAGCAGACAGGCATTGGGCGATCGGGGACCCCTCCACTTT
CASRQALGDRGPLHF
>16|TRBV7-2|-|TRBD1|TRBJ1-5
TGTGCCAGCAGCTTAGGAGGACAGGGTCGGAATCAGCCCCAGCATTTT
CASSLGGQGRNQPQHF
>11|TRBV29-1|-|TRBD1|TRBJ2-7
TGCAGCGCGGGACAGGTGAACGAGCAGTACTTC
CSAGQVNEQYF
>22|TRBV2|-|-|TRBJ1-4
TGTGCCAGCAGTCGCCCGAACGAGGGGTCGCTAAAACAGGGTGGTACTAATGAAAAACTGTTTTTT
CASSRPNEGSLKQGGTNEKLFF
>15|TRBV5-4|-|-|TRBJ2-5
TGTGCCAGCAGCTTGGACCCTACGTACCAAGAGACCCAGTACTTC
CASSLDPTYQETQYF
>18|TRBV9|-|-|TRBJ1-6
TGTGCCAGCAGCGCTAGTGCCACAGTGAGCTCCTATAATTCACCCCTCCACTTT
CASSASATVSSYNSPLHF
>11|TRBV20-1|-|-|TRBJ1-2
TGCAGTGCTAGCCCAGGGCCAGGCTACACCTTC
CSASPGPGYTF
>14|TRBV11-3|-|-|TRBJ2-7
TGTGCCAGCAGCGCCCAGGGAGTTTCCTACGAGCAGTACTTC
CASSAQGVSYEQYF
>10|TRBV2|-|-|TRBJ1-2
TGTGCCAAGACGGTGCGTGGCTACACCTTC
CAKTVRGYTF
>15|TRBV30|-|-|TRBJ1-5
TGTGCCTGGAGCGTGTTAGGGCAGGGCAGTCAGCCCCAGCATTTT
CAWSVLGQGSQPQHF
>16|TRBV5-1|-|TRBD1|TRBJ2-7
TGCGCCAGCAGCTTGCAAGGGACAGGGAGCCGGAGTGAGCAGTACTTC
CASSLQGTGSRSEQYF
>12|TRBV30|-|-|TRBJ2-5
TGTGCCTGGAGTGTTCGGGGGGAGACCCAGTACTTC
CAWSVRGETQYF
>16|TRBV7-2|-|-|TRBJ1-3
TGTGCCAGCAGTCACTCCGGACCGTCCTCTGGAAACACCATATATTTT
CASSHSGPSSGNTIYF
>14|TRBV7-2|-|-|TRBJ1-2
TGTGCCAGCAGCCCCGCCGGGAGGAGTTATGGCTACACCTTC
CASSPAGRSYGYTF
>15|TRBV19|-|TRBD2|TRBJ2-1
TGTGCCAGTAGTATAGGGACTAGCGGCGTGGATGAGCAGTTCTTC
CASSIGTSGVDEQFF
>15|TRBV7-2|-|TRBD1|TRBJ1-3
TGTGCCAGCAGCTTTAGACAGGGGCCTGGAAACACCATATATTTT
CASSFRQGPGNTIYF
>15|TRBV29-1|-|TRBD1|TRBJ2-7
TGCAGCGTTGAACCCGGGACAGGGGGGGATTCCGAGCAGTACTTC
CSVEPGTGGDSEQYF